This TCR beta chain was sequenced in a study of high-grade serous ovarian cancer treatment subgroups. The CDR3 length is 15 residues. The germline V gene has CDR1 MNHEY and CDR2 SVGAGI. J was trimmed by 4 bases and V by 6 bases; bases with no gene match: 11. This table comes from immunoSEQ multiplex PCR, and its TCRdb copy is limited to in-frame clones, with some not included. Among 6,500 to 7,000 clones listed, roughly 79% were seen once. The tumor samples were collected prior to definitive surgery or chemotherapy. This clonotype was obtained from a human donor with high-grade serous ovarian cancer. The rearrangement joins TRBV6-5 to TRBJ1-2; TRBD1 matches 7 bases. The specimen was tumor tissue. CDR3 coding DNA: TGTGCCAGCAGCCCCTTGACAGGGCGAGGCTATGGCTACACCTTC. This translates into CASSPLTGRGYGYTF.